Following are 3 T cell receptor beta chains from one sample sequenced in a study of cytomegalovirus exposure and HLA in healthy donors. 13 Jbeta primers and 60 Vbeta primers were used for the PCR. Libraries were prepared by immunoSEQ multiplex PCR; TCRdb keeps only in-frame clonotypes and omits some of them. The sample consists of 190,000 or so clones, about four fifths of them appearing once. Material for sequencing was PBMCs. Receptors originate from a girl aged 5-17 years in good health and CMV-seropositive.

In this sample, this clone turned up a few times. The V gene is TRBV19, the J gene TRBJ2-1; 7 bases fit TRBD1. The V and J ends lost 5 bases and 6 bases, in that order; junction bases with no gene match: 13. Germline V gene lookup returns CDR1 LNHDA and CDR2 SQIVND (reference sequence). The CDR3 has 16 amino acids. Here the CDR3 reads CASSYNTGVTRNEQFF. The CDR3 DNA reads as TGTGCCAGTAGTTACAATACAGGGGTGACACGCAATGAGCAGTTCTTC.

This clone was counted once. The chain is built from TRBV2 and TRBJ2-7, with D perhaps TRBD2 (6 bases). Germline CDR1 reads SNHLY; CDR2 reads FYNNEI. The CDR3 contains 13 residues. V lost 6 bases, J lost 3 bases, and 12 bases lay in between. The CDR3 sequence: CASRSGVSYEQYF. The CDR3 DNA reads as TGTGCCAGCAGATCGGGAGTAAGCTACGAGCAGTACTTC.

This chain joins TRBV9 and TRBJ2-2; 7 bases map to TRBD1. The V segment lost 2 bases and the J segment 4 bases; nucleotides outside the gene matches: 8. The CDR3 runs 16 residues. Per germline, CDR1 SGDLS and CDR2 YYNGEE. CDR3 residues: CASSVPQTGSTGELFF. In DNA, the CDR3 is TGTGCCAGCAGCGTTCCCCAGACAGGGTCCACCGGGGAGCTGTTTTTT.